Listed below are T cell receptor beta chains from one sample, sequenced in a study of T cell repertoires in cytomegalovirus infection. For these TCRs, the target antigens are not known. TCRdb reprocessed the reads via MiXCR and lists one record per CDR3 protein. Among fewer than 900,000 distinct CDR3 sequences listed, 25% to 30% were seen once. Sample: cultured CD8+ T cells from PBMCs, taken from culture after CMV antigen stimulation. The origin of the receptors is a human donor in good health (CMV status not recorded). Some clones in this sample may be carry-over from other donors' samples. Each CDR3 is given without its conserved first and last residue.

V,CDR3
TRBV28,ASSNDRGGHTDTQY
TRBV4-2,ASSQDPGLVSYNEQF
TRBV7-8,ASSRPQDVYEKLF
TRBV11-1,ASSLGDSDFYGYT
TRBV25-1,ASSMGQSVETQY
TRBV7-8,ASNGARYEQY
TRBV6-2/TRBV6-3,ASSYWPGVNANTGELF
TRBV27,ASSFGPGTATYEQY
TRBV6-5,ASSYGPYDYGYT
TRBV7-3,ASSLTLGPGTGELF